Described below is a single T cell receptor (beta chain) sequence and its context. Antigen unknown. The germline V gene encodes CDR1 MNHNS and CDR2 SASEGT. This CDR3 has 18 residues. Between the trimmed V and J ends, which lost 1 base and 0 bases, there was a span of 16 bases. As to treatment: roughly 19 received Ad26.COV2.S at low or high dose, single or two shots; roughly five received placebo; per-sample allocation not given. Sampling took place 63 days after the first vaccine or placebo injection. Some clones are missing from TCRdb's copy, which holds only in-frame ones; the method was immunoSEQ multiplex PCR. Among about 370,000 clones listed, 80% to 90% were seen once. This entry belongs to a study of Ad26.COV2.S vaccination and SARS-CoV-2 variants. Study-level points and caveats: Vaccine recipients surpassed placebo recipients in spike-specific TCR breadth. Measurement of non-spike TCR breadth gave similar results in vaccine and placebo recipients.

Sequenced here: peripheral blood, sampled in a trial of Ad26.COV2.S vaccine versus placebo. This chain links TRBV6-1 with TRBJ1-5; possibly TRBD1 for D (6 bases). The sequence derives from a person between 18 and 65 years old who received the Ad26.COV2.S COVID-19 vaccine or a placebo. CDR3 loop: CASSEGQGIKYSNQPQHF. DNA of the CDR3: TGTGCCAGCAGTGAAGGGCAGGGGATAAAGTATAGCAATCAGCCCCAGCATTTT.